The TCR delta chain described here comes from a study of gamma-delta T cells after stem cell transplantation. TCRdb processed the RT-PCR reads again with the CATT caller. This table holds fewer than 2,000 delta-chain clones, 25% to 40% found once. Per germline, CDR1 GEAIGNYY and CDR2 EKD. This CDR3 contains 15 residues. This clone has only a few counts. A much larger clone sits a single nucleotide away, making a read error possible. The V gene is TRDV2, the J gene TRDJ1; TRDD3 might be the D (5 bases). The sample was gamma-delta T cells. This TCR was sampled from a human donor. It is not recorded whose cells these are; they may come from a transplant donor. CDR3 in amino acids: CACDTVGTNTDNLIF. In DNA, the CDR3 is TGTGCCTGTGACACCGTGGGGACGAACACCGATAACCTCATCTTT.